Presented here are 21 T cell receptor beta chains from one specimen sequenced in a study of shared clonotypes between healthy human individuals. Assay: immunoSEQ multiplex PCR; the TCRdb copy retains only in-frame clones and omits some. The table records some 2.3 million clones, 90% to 95% of them present only once. The material sequenced was naive CD4+ T cells from PBMCs. As to subset: CD45RA+ positively selected. Receptors originate from a man aged 18 to 35 in good health. Some clones in this sample may be carry-over from other donors' samples.

The chain combines TRBV2 with TRBJ2-7; tentatively, D is TRBD1 (6 bases). CDR3 length: 12 residues. The germline V gene encodes CDR1 SNHLY and CDR2 FYNNEI. V lost 6 bases and J 6 bases, leaving 12 bases between the germline ends. CDR3 residues: CASRNTGSEQYF. The CDR3 region has the DNA TGTGCCAGCAGGAACACAGGGTCCGAGCAGTACTTC.

This chain connects TRBV28 to TRBJ2-5; D is ambiguous. The assigned J gene may be wrong: the sequence end matches TRBJ2-7 better. Per germline, CDR1 MDHEN and CDR2 SYDVKM. The CDR3 runs to 11 residues. CDR3: CASCHLYEQYF. For the CDR3, the DNA is TGTGCCAGCTGTCACCTCTACGAGCAGTACTTC.

The chain couples TRBV4-1 to TRBJ2-1, with a weak D call TRBD2 (6 bases). Germline CDR1 MGHRA, CDR2 YSYEKL. The V gene lost 2 bases and the J gene lost 9 bases, with 11 bases spanning the gap. This CDR3 has 13 amino acids. The CDR3 coding sequence is TGCGCCAGCAGCCAACAGGACTACCCTGAGCAGTTCTTC. This encodes CASSQQDYPEQFF.

The chain employs TRBV7-9 and TRBJ2-4; a weak D match, TRBD2 (6 bases). CDR3 size: 15 residues. The germline gives CDR1 SEHNR, CDR2 FQNEAQ (reference sequence). Trimming shortened V by 5 bases and J by 6 bases, and 17 bases separated the two germline ends. For the CDR3, the DNA is TGTGCCAGCAGCCCAATGGGGGGTGAAGTAAACATTCAGTACTTC. Its protein product is CASSPMGGEVNIQYF. Variable domain in full (rest from reference TRBV7-9 and TRBJ2-4): DTGVSQNPRHKITKRGQNVTFRCDPISEHNRLYWYRQTLGQGPEFLTYFQNEAQLEKSRLLSDRFSAERPKGSFSTLEIQRTEQGDSAMYLCASSPMGGEVNIQYFGAGTRLSVL.

This clone occurred a few times. The chain uses TRBV4-1 and TRBJ2-5, with TRBD2 matching 8 bases. Trimming at V came to 1 base and at J to 2 bases, leaving 6 bases not matched to a gene. Germline V gene lookup returns CDR1 MGHRA and CDR2 YSYEKL. The CDR3 is made up of 16 amino acids. The CDR3 coding sequence is TGCGCCAGCAGCCAAGGGGTAGCGGGGCCTCAAGAGACCCAGTACTTC. Translated: CASSQGVAGPQETQYF.

V and J are TRBV13 and TRBJ1-2; D gene unclear. The CDR3 length is 12 residues. Germline V CDR1 and CDR2: PRHDT, FYEKMQ (reference sequence). V shed 5 bases and J shed 8 bases, with 12 bases lying between them. CDR3 amino acids: CASSSILGGYTF. CDR3 DNA sequence: TGTGCCAGCAGCAGTATCTTGGGCGGCTACACCTTC.

About this clone itself: In the same sample, other DNA sequences code for this CDR3. V gene TRBV6-5 combines with J gene TRBJ2-7; 14 bases match TRBD2. CDR1 is MNHEY and CDR2 is SVGAGI in the germline V gene. The CDR3 extends over 15 amino acids. The V and J ends lost 6 bases and 3 bases, in that order; junction bases with no gene match: 4. The CDR3 region has the DNA TGTGCCAGCAGACGTGGGACTAGCGGGAGCTACGAGCAGTACTTC. Protein sequence: CASRRGTSGSYEQYF.

Remarks on this clone: The sample has other DNA sequences that encode this CDR3 too. V is TRBV29-1 and J is TRBJ1-4; D is possibly TRBD1 (5 bases). The V end was cut by 2 bases, the J end by 8 bases, with 12 bases between. This CDR3 has 13 residues. CDR1 and CDR2 (germline): SQVTM, ANQGSEA. In nucleotides, the CDR3 is TGCAGCGTTGAAAGGGGAAGTGGCGAAAAACTGTTTTTT. The encoded protein is CSVERGSGEKLFF.

The rearrangement links TRBV6-5 to TRBJ2-3; tentative D call: TRBD2 (5 bases). CDR3 length equals 15 residues. Germline loops: CDR1 MNHEY, CDR2 SVGAGI. The V end lost 10 bases, the J end lost 6 bases, and 23 bases lay between the germline ends. The CDR3 loop reads CATGEGYRRWDTQYF. Written as DNA, the CDR3 is TGTGCCACCGGGGAAGGCTATCGGAGATGGGATACGCAGTATTTT.

The CDR3 nucleotides are TGCGCCAGCAGTTTTGGGGGTCTAGACGAGCAGTACTTC. Translated: CASSFGGLDEQYF. The chain links TRBV5-1 to TRBJ2-7, with D perhaps TRBD1 or TRBD2 (5 bases each). CDR3 length: 13 amino acids. CDR1 and CDR2 from the germline V gene are SGHRS and YFSETQ. Trimming shortened V by 5 bases and J by 5 bases, and 14 bases separated the two germline ends.

Comment on this clone: This sample includes further DNA sequences coding for the same CDR3. The rearrangement uses TRBV9 and TRBJ2-1; D may be TRBD2 (5 bases). This CDR3 has 15 amino acids. Germline CDR1 reads SGDLS; CDR2 reads YYNGEE. V lost 2 bases, J lost 0 bases, and 9 bases lay in between. CDR3 amino acids: CASSVSGSSYNEQFF. In nucleotides, the CDR3 is TGTGCCAGCAGCGTCAGTGGGAGCTCCTACAATGAGCAGTTCTTC.

This rearrangement joins TRBV19 to TRBJ2-6, with no clear D. The CDR3 runs to 14 residues. Germline CDR1 LNHDA, CDR2 SQIVND (reference sequence). The V end was cut by 5 bases, the J end by 2 bases, with 7 bases between. DNA for the CDR3: TGTGCCAGTAGTTTGGGGACTGGGGCCAACGTCCTGACTTTC. Residues: CASSLGTGANVLTF.

This clone is a singleton in its sample. This chain uses TRBV28 with TRBJ2-2; TRBD1 aligns across 7 bases. CDR1 MDHEN and CDR2 SYDVKM come from the germline V gene. Trimming at V came to 6 bases and at J to 3 bases, leaving 4 bases not matched to a gene. The CDR3 extends over 14 amino acids. The CDR3 reads CASSLGQHTGELFF. DNA of the CDR3: TGTGCCAGCAGCCTGGGACAGCACACCGGGGAGCTGTTTTTT.

The gene calls are TRBV5-4 and TRBJ2-1, with 9 bases matching TRBD2. Germline V CDR1 and CDR2: SGHNT, YYREEE (reference sequence). J lost 4 bases, V lost 4 bases, and 15 bases had no gene match. The CDR3 is 18 amino acids. For the CDR3, the DNA is TGTGCCAGCAGCCCCTCGAAGGCGGGAGGGGATGCATACAATGAGCAGTTCTTC. Protein: CASSPSKAGGDAYNEQFF. Full variable domain (remainder filled in from reference TRBV5-4 and TRBJ2-1): ETGVTQSPTHLIKTRGQQVTLRCSSQSGHNTVSWYQQALGQGPQFIFQYYREEENGRGNFPPRFSGLQFPNYSSELNVNALELDDSALYLCASSPSKAGGDAYNEQFFGPGTRLTVL.

The chain links TRBV27 to TRBJ1-2; TRBD1 might be the D (6 bases). V gave up 2 bases and J gave up 8 bases, with 21 bases separating them. Germline lookup yields CDR1 MNHEY and CDR2 SMNVEV (reference sequence). This CDR3 is 16 amino acids long. CDR3 sequence (DNA): TGTGCCAGCAGTTTAATTCCGCGGGGGCAATATTTAGGCTACACCTTC. Residues: CASSLIPRGQYLGYTF.

This sequence joins TRBV5-4 and TRBJ2-1, with D possibly matching TRBD1 (6 bases). Germline V gene data show CDR1 as SGHNT and CDR2 as YYREEE (reference sequence). This CDR3 region has 15 residues. Trimming shortened V by 4 bases and J by 9 bases, and 20 bases separated the two germline ends. The CDR3 DNA follows: TGTGCCAGCAGCCAGATCGGGGCGAAAGGGGGTGAGCAGTTCTTC. It yields the protein CASSQIGAKGGEQFF. The full variable domain, in which reference TRBV5-4 and TRBJ2-1 provide the parts outside the CDR3, is ETGVTQSPTHLIKTRGQQVTLRCSSQSGHNTVSWYQQALGQGPQFIFQYYREEENGRGNFPPRFSGLQFPNYSSELNVNALELDDSALYLCASSQIGAKGGEQFFGPGTRLTVL.

This rearrangement joins TRBV4-1 to TRBJ2-5; TRBD2 is a possible D gene (7 bases). Trimming stripped 4 bases from V and 0 bases from J, with 9 bases between. The germline gives CDR1 MGHRA, CDR2 YSYEKL. The CDR3 runs to 14 residues. In nucleotides, the CDR3 is TGCGCCAGCAGCCGCGGGGGCGACCAAGAGACCCAGTACTTC. Protein sequence: CASSRGGDQETQYF.

The rearrangement links TRBV10-3 to TRBJ2-7; 9 positions match TRBD2. Losses at the gene ends were 7 bases for V and 0 bases for J; bases not matched to a gene: 7. Germline assignment: CDR1 ENHRY and CDR2 SYGVKD. The CDR3 has 15 residues. CDR3: CAITPTSGSSYEQYF. In DNA, the CDR3 is TGTGCCATCACCCCGACTAGCGGAAGCTCCTACGAGCAGTACTTC.

This clone was seen just once. V is TRBV11-3 and J is TRBJ2-2, with 14 bases fitting TRBD2. This CDR3 has 17 residues. Per the germline V gene, CDR1 is SGHNT and CDR2 is YENEEA. J was trimmed by 7 bases and V by 3 bases; bases with no gene match: 7. The CDR3 here is CASSFGLAGGGGGELFF. In DNA, the CDR3 is TGTGCCAGCAGCTTCGGACTAGCGGGAGGAGGTGGCGGGGAGCTGTTTTTT. The full variable domain, in which reference TRBV11-3 and TRBJ2-2 provide the parts outside the CDR3, is EAGVVQSPRYKIIEKKQPVAFWCNPISGHNTLYWYLQNLGQGPELLIRYENEEAVDDSQLPKDRFSAERLKGVDSTLKIQPAELGDSAVYLCASSFGLAGGGGGELFFGEGSRLTVL.

The chain recombines TRBV7-9 with TRBJ2-7, with D unresolved. Between the trimmed V and J ends, which lost 1 base and 2 bases, there was a span of 9 bases. Germline V gene lookup returns CDR1 SEHNR and CDR2 FQNEAQ (reference sequence). This CDR3 comprises 14 residues. The CDR3 loop is CASSLDSATYEQYF. CDR3 nucleotides: TGTGCCAGCAGCTTAGATTCAGCTACCTACGAGCAGTACTTC.

The rearrangement uses TRBV11-3 and TRBJ1-2, with D possibly TRBD1 on 5 matching bases. CDR1 is SGHNT, CDR2 YENEEA, per germline. This CDR3 spans 15 amino acids. The V end was cut by 5 bases, the J end by 4 bases, with 17 bases between. The CDR3 DNA is TGTGCCAGCAGCCCATCGGACATATCGGGCTATGGCTACACCTTC. It translates to CASSPSDISGYGYTF. Full variable domain (missing parts from reference TRBV11-3 and TRBJ1-2): EAGVVQSPRYKIIEKKQPVAFWCNPISGHNTLYWYLQNLGQGPELLIRYENEEAVDDSQLPKDRFSAERLKGVDSTLKIQPAELGDSAVYLCASSPSDISGYGYTFGSGTRLTVV.